One sample yielded the 20 T cell receptor beta chains listed below, sequenced in a study of blood T cell repertoires in COVID-19. Clones were sequenced by immunoSEQ multiplex PCR, and TCRdb holds only the in-frame ones, with some missing. The sample has hundreds of thousands of clones, about 88% seen once. The specimen was PBMCs or T cells enriched from blood (not recorded which). The receptors were sampled from a woman younger than 45 who had recovered from COVID-19.

This chain uses TRBV4-2 with TRBJ2-4; tentative D call: TRBD1 (5 bases). Trimming took 3 bases from V and 0 from J, leaving 15 bases between them. Germline values: CDR1 LGHNA, CDR2 YNFKEQ. The CDR3 covers 17 residues. The DNA for the CDR3 is TGTGCCAGCAGCCACACCGGAGCAGGGCTAGCCAAAAACATTCAGTACTTC. This translates into CASSHTGAGLAKNIQYF.

This chain connects TRBV7-2 to TRBJ1-5; D is perhaps TRBD1 (5 bases). Trimming stripped 5 bases from V and 3 bases from J, with 11 bases between. The CDR3 length is 14 residues. Germline CDR1 and CDR2: SGHTA and FQGNSA. Written as DNA, the CDR3 is TGTGCCAGCAGCCCCCGCAGGGACAATCAGCCCCAGCATTTT. Translating it yields CASSPRRDNQPQHF.

This clone was picked up a small number of times. The chain recombines TRBV7-2 with TRBJ1-4, with D tentatively TRBD1 (5 bases). The germline V and J ends were trimmed by 5 bases and 7 bases, with 11 bases remaining between them. CDR1 and CDR2 from the germline V gene are SGHTA and FQGNSA. The CDR3 contains 13 residues. In DNA form, the CDR3 reads TGTGCCAGCAGCAACCGGGGGGGTGAAAAACTGTTTTTT. Translating it yields CASSNRGGEKLFF.

This sequence joins TRBV7-9 and TRBJ1-1; 7 bases are a match to TRBD1. With 4 bases clipped from V and 5 bases from J, the junction kept 13 bases outside the gene matches. This CDR3 has 16 amino acids. CDR1 SEHNR and CDR2 FQNEAQ come from the germline V gene (reference sequence). The CDR3: CASSSRATGQRTEAFF. The CDR3 DNA is TGTGCCAGCAGCTCCCGAGCCACGGGACAGCGAACTGAAGCTTTCTTT. The variable domain in full, with the rest retrieved from reference TRBV7-9 and TRBJ1-1, is DTGVSQNPRHKITKRGQNVTFRCDPISEHNRLYWYRQTLGQGPEFLTYFQNEAQLEKSRLLSDRFSAERPKGSFSTLEIQRTEQGDSAMYLCASSSRATGQRTEAFFGQGTRLTVV.

The genes are TRBV18 and TRBJ1-2, with TRBD1 identical over 9 bases. The CDR3 contains 16 residues. Looked up from germline, CDR1 is KGHSH and CDR2 is LQKENI. Trimming at V came to 2 bases and at J to 8 bases, leaving 12 bases not matched to a gene. In DNA, the CDR3 is TGTGCCAGCTCACCAGATAGGGGACAGGGCCGAGACGGCTACACCTTC. This encodes CASSPDRGQGRDGYTF.

Of note for this clone: Other DNA sequences within the sample encode an identical CDR3. In nucleotides, the CDR3 is TGCGCCAGCAGCTTGGACAGGGGCTACGAGCAGTACTTC. It is translated as CASSLDRGYEQYF. This chain uses TRBV5-1 with TRBJ2-7; 7 bases are a match to TRBD1. V lost 0 bases to trimming and J lost 3 bases; unmatched junction nucleotides: 0. The CDR3 is 13 residues long. Germline V lookup: CDR1 SGHRS, CDR2 YFSETQ. Drawing the rest from reference TRBV5-1 and TRBJ2-7, the complete variable domain is KAGVTQTPRYLIKTRGQQVTLSCSPISGHRSVSWYQQTPGQGLQFLFEYFSETQRNKGNFPGRFSGRQFSNSRSEMNVSTLELGDSALYLCASSLDRGYEQYFGPGTRLTVT.

The V call is TRBV6-5, the J call TRBJ1-2; tentatively, D is TRBD1 (5 bases). Trimming took off 5 bases at V and 4 bases at J, with 11 bases between the two ends. Germline-derived CDR1 and CDR2 are MNHEY and SVGAGI. The CDR3 extends over 13 amino acids. CDR3 nucleotide sequence: TGTGCCAGCAGTCCGGGGGTCGGCTATGGCTACACCTTC. Translated: CASSPGVGYGYTF.

The V gene is TRBV10-1, the J gene TRBJ2-3; TRBD2 matches at 8 bases. The CDR3 is 15 residues long. Germline V gene sequence: CDR1 WNHNN, CDR2 SYGVQD (reference sequence). The trim removed 4 bases at V and 3 bases at J, leaving 6 bases unmatched. This chain's CDR3 is CASSAGASGTDTQYF. CDR3 nucleotides: TGCGCCAGCAGTGCGGGGGCTAGCGGGACAGATACGCAGTATTTT.

The rearrangement links TRBV28 to TRBJ1-4; 9 bases fit TRBD1. CDR1 and CDR2 from the germline V gene are MDHEN and SYDVKM. The ends lost 7 bases at V and 3 bases at J; junction bases unmatched: 6. This CDR3 region has 15 residues. CDR3 nucleotide sequence: TGTGCCAGCAAGGACAGGGGTGTTTCTAATGAAAAACTGTTTTTT. It translates to CASKDRGVSNEKLFF.

The chain joins TRBV12-3 or TRBV12-4 to TRBJ1-2, with no clear D. The CDR3 covers 13 residues. With 1 base removed from V and 4 bases from J, the gap between germline ends came to 7 bases. The CDR3 nucleotides are TGTGCCAGCAGTTTAGACGAGGGCTATGGCTACACCTTC. Translation: CASSLDEGYGYTF.

This sequence joins TRBV29-1 and TRBJ1-3; tentatively, D is TRBD1 (6 bases). The CDR3 is 16 amino acids. Trimming took 0 bases from V and 0 from J, leaving 12 bases between them. Germline lookup yields CDR1 SQVTM and CDR2 ANQGSEA. In DNA form, the CDR3 reads TGCAGCGTTGAAGATCCCCGGGACACCTCTGGAAACACCATATATTTT. It codes for CSVEDPRDTSGNTIYF.

CDR3 coding DNA: TGTGCCAGCAGTCTCACCCGGTCTGCTGAAGCTTTCTTT. It specifies CASSLTRSAEAFF. The chain links TRBV28 to TRBJ1-1; no firm D call. The CDR3 has 13 residues. V was cut by 5 bases and J by 6 bases, with 13 bases left in between. CDR1 and CDR2 (germline): MDHEN, SYDVKM.

The J gene is TRBJ2-7, the V gene TRBV6-5, with 9 bases matching TRBD1. V shed 4 bases, J shed 4 bases, and the junction held 8 bases outside the gene matches. This CDR3 has 15 amino acids. Germline V CDR1 and CDR2: MNHEY, SVGAGI. CDR3 amino acids: CASSFQTGTGYEQYF. DNA of the CDR3: TGTGCCAGCAGTTTCCAAACCGGGACAGGGTACGAGCAGTACTTC.

The count of this clone is one. The chain joins TRBV6-5 to TRBJ1-1, with TRBD1 matching 7 bases. Germline assignment: CDR1 MNHEY and CDR2 SVGAGI. J gave up 3 bases and V 5 bases, and 6 bases lay outside the gene matches. The CDR3 consists of 14 residues. Written as DNA, the CDR3 is TGTGCCAGCAGTCGACAGGGATGGGACACTGAAGCTTTCTTT. As protein: CASSRQGWDTEAFF.

The chain carries TRBV24-1 and TRBJ1-5; 10 positions agree with TRBD1. Germline V gene sequence: CDR1 KGHDR, CDR2 SFDVKD. The CDR3 is 14 amino acids. J gave up 8 bases and V 5 bases, and 5 bases lay outside the gene matches. CDR3 region: CATSGQGADEPQHF. CDR3 in DNA: TGTGCCACCAGTGGACAGGGGGCTGATGAGCCCCAGCATTTT.

The rearrangement joins TRBV29-1 to TRBJ2-7; 8 bases fit TRBD1. The CDR3 is 16 amino acids. Germline CDR1 SQVTM, CDR2 ANQGSEA. V was pared by 7 bases and J by 0 bases, with 14 bases of the junction left unmatched. In DNA, the CDR3 is TGCAGCGCCACCGGGACAGGCCGTGGGAGCTCCTACGAGCAGTACTTC. Its protein product is CSATGTGRGSSYEQYF.

The chain combines TRBV5-8 with TRBJ1-4; tentatively, D is TRBD1 (6 bases). The CDR3 totals 16 residues. Germline V lookup: CDR1 SGHTS, CDR2 YDEGEE. V lost 4 bases and J 7 bases, leaving 20 bases between the germline ends. CDR3 amino acids: CASSTGTFTGGEKLFF. The CDR3 DNA reads TGTGCCAGCAGCACCGGGACATTCACAGGAGGTGAAAAACTGTTTTTT. The variable domain in full, completed from reference TRBV5-8 and TRBJ1-4, reads EAGVTQSPTHLIKTRGQQATLRCSPISGHTSVYWYQQALGLGLQFLLWYDEGEERNRGNFPPRFSGRQFPNYSSELNVNALELEDSALYLCASSTGTFTGGEKLFFGSGTQLSVL.

This clone occurred once. V usage is TRBV7-9 and J usage is TRBJ2-7; 7 nucleotides align to TRBD2. Looked up from germline, CDR1 is SEHNR and CDR2 is FQNEAQ (reference sequence). The CDR3 runs 16 residues. With V trimmed by 5 bases and J by 3 bases, 13 bases remained unmatched. The CDR3: CASSPRGAGEVYEQYF. The CDR3, as DNA: TGTGCCAGCAGCCCCCGCGGGGCGGGGGAAGTCTACGAGCAGTACTTC.

The chain recombines TRBV28 with TRBJ1-4, with TRBD1 identical over 8 bases. The CDR3 spans 13 residues. Trimming at V came to 9 bases and at J to 6 bases, leaving 6 bases not matched to a gene. CDR1 is MDHEN, CDR2 SYDVKM, per germline. For the CDR3, the DNA is TGTGCCAGTACAGGGGGGGTGGATGAAAAACTGTTTTTT. Protein: CASTGGVDEKLFF. Full variable domain (outside the CDR3, taken from reference TRBV28 and TRBJ1-4): DVKVTQSSRYLVKRTGEKVFLECVQDMDHENMFWYRQDPGLGLRLIYFSYDVKMKEKGDIPEGYSVSREKKERFSLILESASTNQTSMYLCASTGGVDEKLFFGSGTQLSVL.

In its sample, this clone was seen a few times. The chain couples TRBV4-1 to TRBJ1-2; D is uncertain. Per the germline V gene, CDR1 is MGHRA and CDR2 is YSYEKL. The CDR3 extends over 15 amino acids. The V gene lost 0 bases and the J gene lost 8 bases, with 16 bases spanning the gap. DNA for the CDR3: TGCGCCAGCAGCCAAGATCTTAGGGAGGGTAGGGGCTACACCTTC. It specifies CASSQDLREGRGYTF.